A single sample gave rise to the 9 T cell receptor beta chains below, sequenced in a study of blood T cell repertoires in COVID-19. TCRdb's table, derived via immunoSEQ multiplex PCR, lists solely in-frame clones and lacks some. Here the sample spans a few hundred thousand clones, 80% to 85% being singletons. Sequences were obtained from PBMCs or T cells enriched from blood (not recorded which). Receptors originate from a man aged 50 to 60 who had recovered from COVID-19.

Only one count was recorded for this clone. This chain joins TRBV3-1 (or the pseudogene TRBV3-2) and TRBJ1-2; D remains unclear. This CDR3 region has 13 residues. Germline loops: CDR1 LGHDT, CDR2 YNNKEL (reference sequence). V dropped 4 bases and J dropped 1 base, with 7 bases sitting between them. CDR3 loop: CASSPALNYGYTF. CDR3 in DNA: TGTGCCAGCAGCCCCGCACTTAACTATGGCTACACCTTC.

This chain uses TRBV27 with TRBJ1-3, with 7 bases matching TRBD1. With 8 bases clipped from V and 10 bases from J, the junction kept 11 bases outside the gene matches. The germline gives CDR1 MNHEY, CDR2 SMNVEV (reference sequence). The CDR3 consists of 13 residues. In DNA, the CDR3 is TGTGCCAGCTGGGACAGTTGGAGAGGAACCATATATTTT. As protein: CASWDSWRGTIYF.

The chain recombines TRBV5-8 with TRBJ1-1, with D possibly TRBD1 on 6 matching bases. From germline, CDR1 is SGHTS and CDR2 YDEGEE. This CDR3 comprises 15 residues. V shed 2 bases and J shed 0 bases, with 11 bases lying between them. The CDR3 region is CASSLQGQLNTEAFF. CDR3 DNA: TGTGCCAGCAGCTTACAGGGACAACTGAACACTGAAGCTTTCTTT.

This rearrangement joins TRBV13 to TRBJ1-3; D not resolved. With 3 bases removed from V and 0 bases from J, the gap between germline ends came to 6 bases. Looked up from germline, CDR1 is PRHDT and CDR2 is FYEKMQ (reference sequence). There are 14 residues in the CDR3. CDR3 sequence (DNA): TGTGCCAGCAGCTTCCGGTACTCTGGAAACACCATATATTTT. This translates into CASSFRYSGNTIYF.

The J gene is TRBJ2-2, the V gene TRBV27; 8 positions agree with TRBD1. V shed 10 bases and J 1 base; nucleotides not matched to a gene: 8. Per the germline V gene, CDR1 is MNHEY and CDR2 is SMNVEV (reference sequence). This CDR3 is built from 15 residues. The CDR3 nucleotides are TGTGCCATCGGACCGGACAGGGTGAACACCGGGGAGCTGTTTTTT. Protein sequence: CAIGPDRVNTGELFF.

This clone was recorded only once. The chain has TRBV6-5 and TRBJ2-7; TRBD2 is a possible D gene (5 bases). Trimming stripped 2 bases from V and 2 bases from J, with 13 bases between. CDR3 length: 15 residues. In germline, CDR1 is MNHEY, CDR2 SVGAGI. The chain's CDR3 is CASSYGRKGAYEQYF. The DNA for the CDR3 is TGTGCCAGCAGTTACGGAAGAAAGGGAGCCTACGAGCAGTACTTC.

This clone was counted only a few times. The rearrangement links TRBV27 to TRBJ1-5, with 9 bases fitting TRBD1. The germline V gene encodes CDR1 MNHEY and CDR2 SMNVEV (reference sequence). CDR3 length: 15 amino acids. The J segment lost 3 bases and the V segment lost 5 bases, leaving 5 bases of the junction unmatched. DNA for the CDR3: TGTGCCAGCAGTGTCGGGACAGGGTTCAATCAGCCCCAGCATTTT. Translation: CASSVGTGFNQPQHF.

This chain links TRBV18 with TRBJ1-2; 12 nucleotides match TRBD1. V was pared by 0 bases and J by 4 bases, with 12 bases of the junction left unmatched. CDR1 KGHSH and CDR2 LQKENI come from the germline V gene. CDR3 length: 19 amino acids. CDR3 amino acids: CASSPPMGQGAQRPYGYTF. CDR3 nucleotides: TGTGCCAGCTCACCACCCATGGGACAGGGGGCCCAGCGCCCCTATGGCTACACCTTC.

The chain carries TRBV10-1 and TRBJ1-1; TRBD1 agrees at 8 bases. From germline, CDR1 is WNHNN and CDR2 SYGVQD (reference sequence). The CDR3 covers 15 residues. The ends lost 0 bases at V and 4 bases at J; junction bases unmatched: 4. The CDR3 coding sequence is TGCGCCAGCAGTGAGTCGGGACAGGTCAGCACTGAAGCTTTCTTT. This translates into CASSESGQVSTEAFF.